This TCR beta chain emerged from a study of blood T cells in healthy people across ages. Study overall: Using template switching, researchers captured about one barcoded beta molecule for each two T cells. Notes on the study in general: Getting older went along with TCR beta diversity per million T cells dropping roughly linearly. CMV status of donors was unknown, possibly confounding expanded clonotype changes.

The CDR3 length is 15 residues. Trimming removed 7 bases at V and 7 bases at J, with 22 bases between. Germline lookup yields CDR1 DFQATT and CDR2 SNEGSKA (reference sequence). There are many counts of this clonotype. No antigen is known for it. Alongside a J-beta primer mix, a sample-barcoded 5' primer served in a second PCR lasting roughly 7 to 11 cycles. TCRdb re-called the 5' RACE reads with MiXCR, one entry per CDR3 protein. The sample holds about 650,000 distinct CDR3 sequences, about 30% seen once. This clonotype originated in a woman older than 75 in good health. The chain recombines TRBV20-1 with TRBJ1-4, with D maybe TRBD1 (5 bases). The sequenced sample was blood. Here the CDR3 reads CSVTRGGAKGEKLFF. The CDR3 DNA reads TGCAGTGTAACAAGGGGAGGGGCGAAAGGTGAAAAACTGTTTTTT.